The 4 T cell receptor beta chains reported below all come from one sample, sequenced in a study. MiXCR, applied by TCRdb to the RT-PCR reads, yields one record per CDR3 protein. In the table there are about 680,000 distinct CDR3 sequences, around 14% of which are singletons. The sample comprised memory CD4+ T cells from blood. The source of these receptors is a female donor in good health, serving as a healthy control.

The chain combines TRBV12-3 or TRBV12-4 with TRBJ1-5, with D maybe TRBD1 (5 bases). This CDR3 has 16 residues. V dropped 3 bases and J dropped 7 bases, with 19 bases sitting between them. The CDR3 sequence: CASSFSMGGSRQPQHF. The CDR3 DNA reads as TGTGCCAGCAGTTTTAGTATGGGGGGTTCTCGGCAGCCCCAGCATTTT.

This chain links TRBV3-1 with TRBJ1-5, with 9 bases aligning to TRBD1. The CDR3 covers 15 residues. Germline assignment: CDR1 LGHDT and CDR2 YNNKEL (reference sequence). The J segment lost 6 bases and the V segment lost 8 bases, leaving 11 bases of the junction unmatched. The CDR3, as DNA: TGTGCCAGCTCCCCGGGACAGGGTGTAGGTCAGCCCCAGCATTTT. Translating gives CASSPGQGVGQPQHF.

This clonotype has at least ten counts. V gene TRBV5-1 combines with J gene TRBJ2-1, with D hard to call. Germline V gives CDR1 SGHRS, CDR2 YFSETQ. This CDR3 has 15 residues. Trimming left V 0 bases short and J 0 bases short, with 7 bases between. CDR3 coding DNA: TGCGCCAGCAGCTTGGAATTAGTCTCCTACAATGAGCAGTTCTTC. It codes for CASSLELVSYNEQFF. Based on the CDR3 plus reference TRBV5-1 and TRBJ2-1, the full variable domain is KAGVTQTPRYLIKTRGQQVTLSCSPISGHRSVSWYQQTPGQGLQFLFEYFSETQRNKGNFPGRFSGRQFSNSRSEMNVSTLELGDSALYLCASSLELVSYNEQFFGPGTRLTVL.

This clonotype was seen only a few times. J is TRBJ2-7 and V is TRBV29-1, with 7 nucleotides matching TRBD1. The junction had 12 bases not matched to a gene; V was cut back by 7 bases and J by 6 bases. CDR3 length equals 13 residues. The germline gives CDR1 SQVTM, CDR2 ANQGSEA. Written as DNA, the CDR3 is TGCAGCGCCCGACTGACAGGGTTTGGCGAGCAGTACTTC. This translates into CSARLTGFGEQYF.